Below, 29 T cell receptor beta chains from the same sample are listed, as sequenced in a study of liver allograft versus peripheral blood T cells. Background on the study: The study compared liver allograft T cell receptor repertoires against peripheral blood repertoires of liver transplant recipients.

One entry per CDR3 protein, called by TCRdb with MiXCR from the reads. Of fewer than 9,500 distinct CDR3 sequences in the sample, less than 20% were seen once. These receptor sequences come from a human patient who had a liver transplant. Some T cells may trace back to the graft donor.

By sample fraction, this clonotype is medium-sized (0.01 to 0.1%). The rearrangement uses TRBV15 and TRBJ1-3, with D hard to call. This CDR3 contains 12 residues. Per the germline V gene, CDR1 is LNHNV and CDR2 is YYDKDF (reference sequence). Trimming left V 6 bases short and J 4 bases short, with 7 bases between. CDR3 residues: CATSQQGNTIYF. As DNA, the CDR3 is TGTGCCACCAGTCAACAGGGAAACACCATATATTTT.

This clonotype was seen many times. The V gene is TRBV30, the J gene TRBJ2-2; TRBD1 is a possible D gene (6 bases). CDR3 length: 14 amino acids. Germline CDR1 and CDR2: GTSNPN and SVGIG (reference sequence). Trimming pared 5 bases from V and 5 bases from J, leaving 15 bases between. In DNA form, the CDR3 reads TGTGCCTGGGTTACAGGGCAGTTTACCGGGGAGCTGTTTTTT. Translation: CAWVTGQFTGELFF.

This clonotype was observed a few times. This rearrangement joins TRBV28 to TRBJ1-3; 10 bases line up with TRBD1. Trimming removed 6 bases from V and 0 bases from J; junction bases left unmatched: 11. Germline V gene sequence: CDR1 MDHEN, CDR2 SYDVKM. This CDR3 comprises 18 residues. CDR3 region: CASSRPGQGRGSGNTIYF. CDR3 DNA: TGTGCCAGCAGCCGTCCGGGACAGGGGAGAGGCTCTGGAAACACCATATATTTT.

This clonotype was counted only a few times. The V and J genes are TRBV20-1 and TRBJ1-1; 7 bases map to TRBD1. CDR3 length: 13 residues. The germline gives CDR1 DFQATT, CDR2 SNEGSKA (reference sequence). Trimming at V came to 5 bases and at J to 5 bases, leaving 8 bases not matched to a gene. The CDR3 DNA reads TGCAGTGCTCTTAGTGACAGGGATACTGAAGCTTTCTTT. Its translation is CSALSDRDTEAFF.

The chain links TRBV24-1 to TRBJ2-1; 10 nucleotides line up with TRBD2. Germline CDR1 and CDR2: KGHDR and SFDVKD. The CDR3 sequence is 16 residues long. The junction had 15 bases not matched to a gene; V was cut back by 9 bases and J by 8 bases. The CDR3 DNA reads TGTGCCACCGGGAGCAGCGGGGGGGCGGGGTTCGATGAGCAGTTCTTC. Translated: CATGSSGGAGFDEQFF.

This clonotype has only a few counts. The rearrangement links TRBV7-3 to TRBJ1-3; TRBD1 might be the D (5 bases). In germline, CDR1 is SGHTA, CDR2 FQGTGA. V lost 5 bases to trimming and J lost 0 bases, with 8 bases between them. The CDR3 sequence is 14 residues long. The CDR3 DNA reads TGTGCCAGCAGCCCGGGACTCTCTGGAAACACCATATATTTT. This codes for CASSPGLSGNTIYF.

J is TRBJ2-7 and V is TRBV2, with 9 bases fitting TRBD2. With V trimmed by 5 bases and J by 2 bases, 7 bases remained unmatched. Germline loops: CDR1 SNHLY, CDR2 FYNNEI. The CDR3 is 15 residues long. DNA of the CDR3: TGTGCCAGCAGTCCCCAGCGGGGGGTAACCTACGAGCAGTACTTC. It encodes CASSPQRGVTYEQYF.

This clonotype is medium-sized in the sample. The chain combines TRBV6-6 with TRBJ2-7, with 8 bases that match TRBD1. The junction had 14 bases not matched to a gene; V was cut back by 5 bases and J by 5 bases. This CDR3 is built from 16 residues. Germline V gives CDR1 MNHNY, CDR2 SVGAGI (reference sequence). CDR3 sequence reads: CASSTQRQGARDEQYF. CDR3 nucleotides: TGTGCCAGCAGTACGCAGCGCCAGGGGGCGCGGGACGAGCAGTACTTC.

This clonotype is labeled as medium-sized (0.01 to 0.1%). CDR3 protein: CASQGSSYNEQFF. Written as DNA, the CDR3 is TGTGCCAGCCAAGGGAGCTCCTACAATGAGCAGTTCTTC. The chain combines TRBV5-6 with TRBJ2-1, with D perhaps matching TRBD2 (5 bases). Germline V lookup: CDR1 SGHDT, CDR2 YYEEEE. V was clipped by 7 bases and J by 0 bases, with 8 bases between them. The CDR3 is 13 residues long.

Relative to its sample, this clonotype is medium-sized. J is TRBJ1-2 and V is TRBV6-1; 7 bases map to TRBD1. Germline V gene data show CDR1 as MNHNS and CDR2 as SASEGT. The CDR3 length is 16 residues. Trimming cost V 7 bases and J 4 bases; bases outside gene matches: 15. The CDR3 reads CASIRQGADPSYGYTF. The CDR3 coding sequence is TGTGCCAGCATCCGACAGGGCGCCGACCCCTCCTATGGCTACACCTTC.

The chain uses TRBV12-3 or TRBV12-4 and TRBJ1-3, with D tentatively TRBD1 (5 bases). The CDR3 is made up of 15 amino acids. Trimming took off 4 bases at V and 0 bases at J, with 10 bases between the two ends. DNA for the CDR3: TGTGCCAGCAGTTCGGGGGGGTACTCTGGAAACACCATATATTTT. It translates to CASSSGGYSGNTIYF.

This clonotype was counted many times. CDR3 sequence: CASSLDDLETQYF. The DNA for the CDR3 is TGTGCCAGCAGCTTAGATGACCTGGAGACCCAGTACTTC. V gene TRBV7-2 combines with J gene TRBJ2-5; D unresolved. CDR3 length: 13 amino acids. With 1 base removed from V and 5 bases from J, the gap between germline ends came to 8 bases. Germline loops: CDR1 SGHTA, CDR2 FQGNSA.

By frequency in the sample, this clonotype is medium-sized. V and J are TRBV7-2 and TRBJ2-2; the D is unclear. Trimming pared 2 bases from V and 0 bases from J, leaving 4 bases between. Germline V gene lookup returns CDR1 SGHTA and CDR2 FQGNSA. The CDR3 is 14 amino acids. The DNA for the CDR3 is TGTGCCAGCAGCTTACAGGCGAACACCGGGGAGCTGTTTTTT. It encodes CASSLQANTGELFF.

Sample share makes this clonotype medium-sized. The chain couples TRBV29-1 to TRBJ2-1; D might be TRBD1 (6 bases). Germline CDR1 and CDR2: SQVTM and ANQGSEA. The CDR3 contains 12 residues. Trimming shortened V by 7 bases and J by 4 bases, and 11 bases separated the two germline ends. Here the CDR3 reads CSGRQEYNEQFF. The CDR3 DNA reads TGCAGCGGGCGACAGGAATACAATGAGCAGTTCTTC.

This clonotype showed up many times. V usage is TRBV20-1 and J usage is TRBJ2-2; D uncertain. V was clipped by 1 base and J by 0 bases, with 6 bases between them. The CDR3 is 14 amino acids. CDR1 and CDR2 (germline): DFQATT, SNEGSKA (reference sequence). Written as DNA, the CDR3 is TGCAGTGCTAGAGGGCGAGCGAACACCGGGGAGCTGTTTTTT. This gives the protein CSARGRANTGELFF.

This clonotype has only a few counts. The chain employs TRBV30 and TRBJ2-5; unclear D gene. The CDR3 consists of 14 residues. Trimming pared 0 bases from V and 2 bases from J, leaving 10 bases between. Germline-derived CDR1 and CDR2 are GTSNPN and SVGIG (reference sequence). The CDR3 DNA sequence: TGTGCCTGGAGTGTACGAATTCGTCAAGAGACCCAGTACTTC. Translation gives CAWSVRIRQETQYF.

The chain joins TRBV12-3 or TRBV12-4 to TRBJ1-1, with D perhaps matching TRBD1 (5 bases). V was clipped by 1 base and J by 2 bases, with 17 bases between them. The CDR3 extends over 17 amino acids. The chain's CDR3 is CASSLGGGGRINTEAFF. CDR3 sequence (DNA): TGTGCCAGCAGTTTAGGGGGGGGGGGGAGGATAAACACTGAAGCTTTCTTT.

V gene TRBV11-1 combines with J gene TRBJ1-1; D may be TRBD1 (5 bases). This CDR3 contains 13 residues. CDR1 and CDR2 from the germline V gene are SGHAT and FQDESV (reference sequence). V dropped 3 bases and J dropped 4 bases, with 9 bases sitting between them. The CDR3 DNA reads TGTGCCAGCAGCTTCAGGGTAGGCACTGAAGCTTTCTTT. As protein: CASSFRVGTEAFF.

This chain connects TRBV7-2 to TRBJ2-2, with TRBD1 matching over 9 bases. The junction had 4 bases not matched to a gene; V was cut back by 5 bases and J by 9 bases. CDR3 length: 13 amino acids. Germline assignment: CDR1 SGHTA and CDR2 FQGNSA. In DNA form, the CDR3 reads TGTGCCAGCAGCCGGGGACAGGGAAGGGAGCTGTTTTTT. This encodes CASSRGQGRELFF.

V and J are TRBV30 and TRBJ2-5; 7 bases match TRBD1. Germline CDR1 GTSNPN, CDR2 SVGIG (reference sequence). The CDR3 runs to 13 residues. Unmatched junction bases numbered 6, after V lost 5 bases and J lost 3 bases. The DNA for the CDR3 is TGTGCCTGGCAAACTGACAGGGAAGAGACCCAGTACTTC. Protein: CAWQTDREETQYF.

Relative to its sample, this clonotype is medium-sized. CDR3 sequence (DNA): TGTGCCAGCAGCGTTCAGGGGCTGAGCACTGAAGCTTTCTTT. Protein: CASSVQGLSTEAFF. V is TRBV5-6 and J is TRBJ1-1; tentative D call: TRBD1 (6 bases). The germline V gene encodes CDR1 SGHDT and CDR2 YYEEEE. The CDR3 sequence is 14 residues long. Trimming shortened V by 4 bases and J by 4 bases, and 14 bases separated the two germline ends. The full variable domain, completed using reference TRBV5-6 and TRBJ1-1, is DAGVTQSPTHLIKTRGQQVTLRCSPKSGHDTVSWYQQALGQGPQFIFQYYEEEERQRGNFPDRFSGHQFPNYSSELNVNALLLGDSALYLCASSVQGLSTEAFFGQGTRLTVV.

In this sample, this clonotype is medium-sized. This chain joins TRBV7-2 and TRBJ1-2, with no clear D. V was trimmed by 2 bases and J by 8 bases, leaving 18 bases between them. The CDR3 totals 15 residues. Per germline, CDR1 SGHTA and CDR2 FQGNSA. The CDR3 spells CASSLWTVTPGGYTF. Here the CDR3 DNA reads TGTGCCAGCAGCTTATGGACCGTCACCCCGGGGGGCTACACCTTC.

This clonotype was detected ten times or more. The chain carries TRBV7-9 and TRBJ2-7; TRBD2 is a possible D gene (5 bases). V was pared by 0 bases and J by 5 bases, with 11 bases between. Germline values: CDR1 SEHNR, CDR2 FQNEAQ (reference sequence). The CDR3 sequence is 14 residues long. The CDR3 nucleotides are TGTGCCAGCAGCTTAGCCGGACTCCTACACGAGCAGTACTTC. This gives the protein CASSLAGLLHEQYF.

The chain links TRBV7-3 to TRBJ2-1; maybe TRBD2 (5 bases). The germline V and J ends were trimmed by 1 base and 2 bases, with 9 bases remaining between them. The V gene's germline CDR1 is SGHTA and CDR2 FQGTGA. This CDR3 contains 15 residues. CDR3 DNA sequence: TGTGCCAGCAGCTTAATTGCGGGTACCTACAATGAGCAGTTCTTC. Translated, it gives CASSLIAGTYNEQFF.

This clonotype is judged medium-sized. The gene calls are TRBV6-1 and TRBJ2-1; TRBD1 matches at 7 bases. The CDR3 has 15 amino acids. Germline V gene lookup returns CDR1 MNHNS and CDR2 SASEGT. The V and J ends lost 4 bases and 8 bases, in that order; junction bases with no gene match: 11. The CDR3 coding sequence is TGTGCCAGCAGTGTCAACAGGGGAACAATCGATGAGCAGTTCTTC. Amino acid sequence: CASSVNRGTIDEQFF.

This clonotype ranks as medium-sized. The chain combines TRBV13 with TRBJ2-7; D possibly corresponds to TRBD2 (5 bases). The germline V gene has CDR1 PRHDT and CDR2 FYEKMQ (reference sequence). This CDR3 is built from 13 residues. Trimming took 5 bases from V and 2 from J, leaving 10 bases between them. This CDR3 reads CASSPWRAYEQYF. In DNA, the CDR3 is TGTGCCAGCAGCCCTTGGCGGGCCTACGAGCAGTACTTC.

This clonotype is labeled as medium-sized. V is TRBV6-5 and J is TRBJ1-6, with 9 bases fitting TRBD1. Germline V CDR1 and CDR2: MNHEY, SVGAGI. The V segment lost 10 bases and the J segment 10 bases; nucleotides outside the gene matches: 14. The CDR3 consists of 15 residues. The CDR3: CATSSLPGQGSPLHF. The DNA of the CDR3 is TGTGCCACTTCATCTCTCCCGGGACAGGGATCACCCCTCCACTTT.

A single count supports this clonotype. V gene TRBV29-1 combines with J gene TRBJ2-1; TRBD2 is a possible D gene (6 bases). The CDR3 sequence is 16 residues long. Germline CDR1 reads SQVTM; CDR2 reads ANQGSEA. V was pared by 2 bases and J by 8 bases, with 22 bases between. The chain's CDR3 is CSVELAELGGWDEQFF. As DNA, the CDR3 is TGCAGCGTTGAACTAGCTGAGTTGGGGGGTTGGGATGAGCAGTTCTTC.

A few counts support this clonotype. The chain links TRBV9 to TRBJ2-3; D remains unclear. V lost 4 bases to trimming and J lost 6 bases, with 15 bases between them. The CDR3 length is 14 residues. The germline V gene has CDR1 SGDLS and CDR2 YYNGEE. CDR3 sequence: CASSNQAGADTQYF. DNA for the CDR3: TGTGCCAGCAGCAACCAAGCTGGAGCTGATACGCAGTATTTT.